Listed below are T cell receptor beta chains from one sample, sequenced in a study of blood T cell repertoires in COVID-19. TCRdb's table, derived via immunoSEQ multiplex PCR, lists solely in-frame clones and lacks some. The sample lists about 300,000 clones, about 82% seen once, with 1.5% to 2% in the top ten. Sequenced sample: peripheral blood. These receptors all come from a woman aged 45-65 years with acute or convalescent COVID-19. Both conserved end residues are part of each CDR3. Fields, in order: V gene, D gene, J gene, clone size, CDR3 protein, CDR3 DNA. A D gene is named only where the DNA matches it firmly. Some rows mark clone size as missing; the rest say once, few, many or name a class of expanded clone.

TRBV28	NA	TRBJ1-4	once	CASSPYDRLNEKLFF	TGTGCCAGCAGCCCTTATGACAGGCTTAATGAAAAACTGTTTTTT
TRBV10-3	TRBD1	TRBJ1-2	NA	CAIRGTAYGYTF	TGTGCCATCAGGGGGACAGCCTATGGCTACACCTTC
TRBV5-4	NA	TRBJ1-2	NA	CASKIAYSNYGYTF	TGTGCCAGCAAGATCGCATACTCTAACTATGGCTACACCTTC
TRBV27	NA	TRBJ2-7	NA	CASSPNPQGSEQYF	TGTGCCAGCAGCCCCAATCCGCAGGGTAGCGAGCAGTACTTC
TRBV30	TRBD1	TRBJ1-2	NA	CAWSQDRATGYTF	TGTGCCTGGAGCCAGGACAGGGCGACTGGCTACACCTTC
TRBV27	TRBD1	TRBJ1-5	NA	CASSEGQVRNQPQHF	TGTGCCAGCAGTGAGGGACAGGTCCGCAATCAGCCCCAGCATTTT
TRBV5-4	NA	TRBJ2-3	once	CASSLAGSGTDTQYF	TGTGCCAGCAGCTTGGCCGGTAGCGGCACAGATACGCAGTATTTT
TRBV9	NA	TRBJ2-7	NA	CASSVGESYEQYF	TGTGCCAGCAGCGTAGGCGAGTCTTACGAGCAGTACTTC
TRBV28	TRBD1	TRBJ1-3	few	CASSPADRTGNTIYF	TGTGCCAGCAGCCCCGCGGACAGGACTGGAAACACCATATATTTT
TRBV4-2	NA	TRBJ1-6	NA	CASSQSTGNSPLHF	TGTGCCAGCAGCCAATCCACAGGGAATTCACCCCTCCACTTT
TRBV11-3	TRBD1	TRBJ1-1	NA	CASSFSGTANTEAFF	TGTGCCAGCAGCTTTTCCGGGACAGCGAACACTGAAGCTTTCTTT
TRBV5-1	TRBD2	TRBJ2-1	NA	CASSLAGLADPRLEQFF	TGCGCCAGCAGCTTGGCGGGACTAGCAGATCCCCGGTTGGAGCAGTTCTTC